This T cell receptor (beta chain) stems from a study of cytomegalovirus exposure and HLA in healthy donors. Points from the study as a whole: Published work reported that the classifier diagnosed cytomegalovirus status with high specificity and sensitivity.

To note about this clone: Its target is unknown.

The CDR3 runs to 13 residues. J gave up 3 bases and V 6 bases, and 2 bases lay outside the gene matches. The germline CDR1 and CDR2 sequences are ENHRY and SYGVKD. The donors formed part of the 120-subject validation cohort, distinct from the approximately 640-subject first cohort. Clones were read by immunoSEQ multiplex PCR, and TCRdb kept only the in-frame ones, dropping some. The repertoire holds fewer than 200,000 clones, with 75% to 90% as singletons. The TCR sequence derives from a woman between 18 and 29 years old in good health and CMV-seronegative. Sequenced material: PBMCs. V and J are TRBV10-3 and TRBJ2-5; 9 bases are a match to TRBD1. CDR3 nucleotides: TGTGCCATCAGAAGGACAGGGGAAGAGACCCAGTACTTC. Protein sequence: CAIRRTGEETQYF.